This record concerns one T cell receptor (beta chain) sequence. No antigen is known for it. Investigators prepared the TCR beta libraries by applying iRepertoire HTBI primers and Arm-PCR of CDR3 regions. One entry per CDR3 protein results from TCRdb running MiXCR on the multiplex PCR reads. The sample lists 600,000 to 650,000 distinct CDR3 sequences, roughly 15% seen once, with around 19% in the top ten. The time point here: newly diagnosed GD, antithyroid drugs for less than 3 months. With RNA extracted from PBMCs as input, the TCR library was made. The CDR3 consists of 17 residues. Germline V gene sequence: CDR1 DFQATT, CDR2 SNEGSKA (reference sequence). Trimming stripped 3 bases from V and 1 base from J, with 16 bases between. The data originate from a study of regulatory T cells in long-lasting Graves disease. Study observations and caveats: There was favoring of TRBV28, TRBJ1-2 and TRBJ2-5 in persistent disease.

This sample also belongs to another study, concerning T cells in Graves' hyperthyroidism and ophthalmopathy. That report adds: Clinical symptoms, serum thyroxine, TRAb, thyroid ultrasound and orbital computed tomography informed diagnoses. Ophthalmopathy stood apart from stable hyperthyroidism in a 13 V-J model.

This sequence joins TRBV20-1 and TRBJ2-6, with D perhaps given as TRBD1 or TRBD2 (7 bases each). The starting material was peripheral blood mononuclear cells (PBMCs), obtained at new diagnosis, from a patient treated with antithyroid drugs. The TCR comes from a woman aged 25 to 39 with Graves disease. CDR3 sequence: CSASNWQGGSGANVLTF. The CDR3 DNA sequence: TGCAGTGCTAGTAATTGGCAGGGGGGGTCTGGGGCCAACGTCCTGACTTTC.